This TCR beta chain was observed in a study of blood T cells in healthy people across ages. Whole-study results and caveats: Getting older went along with TCR beta diversity per million T cells dropping roughly linearly.

The CDR3 is made up of 13 amino acids. CDR1 and CDR2 from the germline V gene are KGHDR and SFDVKD. With 4 bases removed from V and 0 bases from J, the gap between germline ends came to 5 bases. As for this clonotype: The antigen remains unidentified.

It was with a sample-barcoded 5' primer and a J-beta primer mix that a second PCR of about 6 to 12 cycles was run. TCRdb itself ran the 5' RACE reads through MiXCR, one entry per CDR3 protein. The sample has about 1.4 million distinct CDR3 sequences; 45% to 70% are singletons. The chain recombines TRBV24-1 with TRBJ2-5; no definite D call. The material sequenced was blood. The sequence derives from a man between 18 and 29 years old in good health. This chain's CDR3 is CATSEGNQETQYF. DNA of the CDR3: TGTGCCACCAGTGAGGGTAACCAAGAGACCCAGTACTTC.